This T cell receptor (beta chain) is from a study of OX40 agonist ivuxolimab in advanced cancers. The wider study: Dose-escalation subjects each had hepatocellular carcinoma, melanoma, renal cell or head and neck cancer. One patient with hepatocellular carcinoma and two with cutaneous melanoma, three in all, had partial responses.

Profiled with immunoSEQ multiplex PCR; TCRdb holds only in-frame clones, not every one. Here the sample spans over 45,000 clones, approximately 80% being singletons. With 5 bases clipped from V and 7 bases from J, the junction kept 15 bases outside the gene matches. This CDR3 is 18 amino acids long. Germline assignment: CDR1 SGHTA and CDR2 FQGNSA. The chain is built from TRBV7-2 and TRBJ2-1, with 12 bases identical to TRBD2. The source is an adult with an advanced solid tumor such as melanoma, head and neck, liver or kidney cancer. Here the sequenced sample was CD4+ or CD8+ T cells sorted from blood, taken in a trial of the OX40 agonist ivuxolimab. The CDR3 sequence is CASSTRTSGIGMGNEQFF. The CDR3 DNA sequence: TGTGCCAGCAGCACGCGGACTAGCGGGATAGGAATGGGTAATGAGCAGTTCTTC.